The 14 T cell receptor beta chains reported below all come from one sample, sequenced in a study of cytomegalovirus exposure and HLA in healthy donors. PCR was performed using 60 Vbeta and 13 Jbeta primers. Profiling relied on immunoSEQ multiplex PCR, and the TCRdb table lists in-frame clones only, not all of them. The data hold some 130,000 clones, with roughly 80% observed a single time. What was sequenced was PBMCs. The receptors were sampled from a woman aged 50 to 60 in good health and CMV-seropositive.

V is TRBV2 and J is TRBJ2-3; 9 nucleotides agree with TRBD1. The CDR3 has 15 amino acids. In germline, CDR1 is SNHLY, CDR2 FYNNEI. V dropped 5 bases and J dropped 2; count of bases not matched to a gene: 5. The CDR3 DNA reads as TGTGCCAGCAGTCCTCGACAGGGGGACACAGATACGCAGTATTTT. This translates into CASSPRQGDTDTQYF. Full variable domain (outside the CDR3, taken from reference TRBV2 and TRBJ2-3): EPEVTQTPSHQVTQMGQEVILRCVPISNHLYFYWYRQILGQKVEFLVSFYNNEISEKSEIFDDQFSVERPDGSNFTLKIRSTKLEDSAMYFCASSPRQGDTDTQYFGPGTRLTVL.

V usage is TRBV7-8 and J usage is TRBJ1-2; 7 bases agree with TRBD1. From germline, CDR1 is SGHVS and CDR2 FQNEAQ. This CDR3 has 14 amino acids. Unmatched junction bases numbered 4, after V lost 2 bases and J lost 4 bases. The CDR3: CASSLTRTGYGYTF. DNA of the CDR3: TGTGCCAGCAGCTTAACCCGGACAGGCTATGGCTACACCTTC.

This clone was picked up a small number of times. The gene calls are TRBV18 and TRBJ2-3; weak D call: TRBD2 (5 bases). This CDR3 has 14 amino acids. Germline lookup yields CDR1 KGHSH and CDR2 LQKENI. V gave up 4 bases and J gave up 0 bases, with 8 bases separating them. CDR3 amino acids: CASSRERSTDTQYF. The DNA of the CDR3 is TGTGCCAGCTCACGAGAGCGGAGCACAGATACGCAGTATTTT.

V is TRBV5-1 and J is TRBJ2-7, with D unresolved. V gave up 1 base and J gave up 4 bases, with 15 bases separating them. Germline-derived CDR1 and CDR2 are SGHRS and YFSETQ. The CDR3 sequence is 15 residues long. This CDR3 is CASSLSVGAAYEQYF. For the CDR3, the DNA is TGCGCCAGCAGCTTGTCCGTCGGAGCCGCTTACGAGCAGTACTTC. Drawing the rest from reference TRBV5-1 and TRBJ2-7, the complete variable domain is KAGVTQTPRYLIKTRGQQVTLSCSPISGHRSVSWYQQTPGQGLQFLFEYFSETQRNKGNFPGRFSGRQFSNSRSEMNVSTLELGDSALYLCASSLSVGAAYEQYFGPGTRLTVT.

This clone appeared once. V usage is TRBV6-1 and J usage is TRBJ2-1; D gene uncertain. Trimming shortened V by 8 bases and J by 2 bases, and 13 bases separated the two germline ends. This CDR3 spans 14 amino acids. In germline, CDR1 is MNHNS, CDR2 SASEGT. As DNA, the CDR3 is TGTGCCAGCGAAAGACTCCAGACCTACAATGAGCAGTTCTTC. As protein: CASERLQTYNEQFF.

This sequence joins TRBV19 and TRBJ2-1, with 7 bases lining up with TRBD2. Germline V gives CDR1 LNHDA, CDR2 SQIVND (reference sequence). The CDR3 runs to 13 residues. The ends lost 6 bases at V and 10 bases at J; junction bases unmatched: 9. Written as DNA, the CDR3 is TGTGCCAGTAGCGGGGGAGGGTCGAGGGAGCAGTTCTTC. This sequence encodes CASSGGGSREQFF.

The CDR3 here is CASSPLQDSGNTIYF. Written as DNA, the CDR3 is TGTGCCAGCAGTCCGCTGCAGGATTCTGGAAACACCATATATTTT. The chain recombines TRBV28 with TRBJ1-3; D gene unclear. The CDR3 sequence is 15 residues long. Trimming stripped 5 bases from V and 1 base from J, with 12 bases between. Germline V CDR1 and CDR2: MDHEN, SYDVKM.

The chain uses TRBV10-3 and TRBJ2-2; no clear D. The V end was cut by 4 bases, the J end by 5 bases, with 14 bases between. The V gene's germline CDR1 is ENHRY and CDR2 SYGVKD. This CDR3 has 15 residues. CDR3 DNA: TGTGCCATCAGTGCGGCGGTGACTCGTACCGGGGAGCTGTTTTTT. It encodes CAISAAVTRTGELFF.

This chain links TRBV6-6 with TRBJ2-6, with a tentative D call TRBD1 (6 bases). V dropped 3 bases and J dropped 1 base, with 10 bases sitting between them. The CDR3 covers 16 residues. Per the germline V gene, CDR1 is MNHNY and CDR2 is SVGAGI (reference sequence). Here the CDR3 reads CASSYLQGSGANVLTF. The CDR3 coding sequence is TGTGCCAGCAGTTATCTTCAGGGGTCTGGGGCCAACGTCCTGACTTTC.

J is TRBJ1-1 and V is TRBV19; the D is unclear. Trimming pared 5 bases from V and 4 bases from J, leaving 11 bases between. CDR1 and CDR2 from the germline V gene are LNHDA and SQIVND (reference sequence). The CDR3 contains 13 residues. This CDR3 is CASSSRRATEAFF. CDR3 nucleotide sequence: TGTGCCAGTAGTTCAAGGAGGGCCACTGAAGCTTTCTTT.

The chain recombines TRBV7-8 with TRBJ2-5, with TRBD1 matching 7 bases. Germline trimming cut 6 bases from V and 2 bases from J; bases unmatched to any gene: 6. The germline CDR1 and CDR2 sequences are SGHVS and FQNEAQ. The CDR3 runs 14 residues. CDR3 amino acids: CASRKGTAQETQYF. In DNA form, the CDR3 reads TGTGCCAGCAGGAAAGGGACAGCGCAAGAGACCCAGTACTTC.

This chain links TRBV7-3 with TRBJ2-1; D uncertain. The V and J ends lost 2 bases and 3 bases respectively, with 5 bases between them. This CDR3 is 13 amino acids long. Germline loops: CDR1 SGHTA, CDR2 FQGTGA. The CDR3 DNA sequence: TGTGCCAGCAGCTTATCCATCTACAATGAGCAGTTCTTC. Translating gives CASSLSIYNEQFF. The complete variable domain, with remaining parts taken from reference TRBV7-3 and TRBJ2-1, reads GAGVSQTPSNKVTEKGKYVELRCDPISGHTALYWYRQSLGQGPEFLIYFQGTGAADDSGLPNDRFFAVRPEGSVSTLKIQRTERGDSAVYLCASSLSIYNEQFFGPGTRLTVL.

This chain joins TRBV18 and TRBJ2-3; perhaps TRBD2 as D (6 bases). CDR3 length: 15 amino acids. V lost 4 bases, J lost 4 bases, and 15 bases lay in between. Germline CDR1 reads KGHSH; CDR2 reads LQKENI. For the CDR3, the DNA is TGTGCCAGCTCACTTCTTACGGAGGGGCCAGATACGCAGTATTTT. This translates into CASSLLTEGPDTQYF. The variable domain in full, with the rest retrieved from reference TRBV18 and TRBJ2-3, is NAGVMQNPRHLVRRRGQEARLRCSPMKGHSHVYWYRQLPEEGLKFMVYLQKENIIDESGMPKERFSAEFPKEGPSILRIQQVVRGDSAAYFCASSLLTEGPDTQYFGPGTRLTVL.

The J gene is TRBJ2-3, the V gene TRBV28; perhaps TRBD1 as D (5 bases). Germline V gene sequence: CDR1 MDHEN, CDR2 SYDVKM. This CDR3 has 13 residues. V lost 7 bases to trimming and J lost 0 bases, with 8 bases between them. CDR3 region: CASIQASTDTQYF. The CDR3 DNA sequence: TGTGCCAGCATACAGGCTAGCACAGATACGCAGTATTTT.